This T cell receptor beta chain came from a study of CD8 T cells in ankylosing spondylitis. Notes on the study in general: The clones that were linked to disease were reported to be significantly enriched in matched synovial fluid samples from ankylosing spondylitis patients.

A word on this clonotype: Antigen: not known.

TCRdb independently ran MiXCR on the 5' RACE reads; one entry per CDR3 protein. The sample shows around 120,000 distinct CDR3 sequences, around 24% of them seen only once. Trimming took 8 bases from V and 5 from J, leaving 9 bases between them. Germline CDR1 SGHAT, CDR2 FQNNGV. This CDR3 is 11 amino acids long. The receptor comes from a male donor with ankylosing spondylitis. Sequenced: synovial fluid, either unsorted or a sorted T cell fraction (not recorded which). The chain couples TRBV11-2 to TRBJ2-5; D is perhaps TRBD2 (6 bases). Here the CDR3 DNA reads TGTGCCAGCGGGCTAGCGGAGACCCAGTACTTC. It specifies CASGLAETQYF.